The sequence of this T cell receptor beta chain was determined in a study of T cells in Graves' hyperthyroidism and ophthalmopathy. Study details: Blood from the periphery was taken at initial diagnosis, before any treatment.

With 0 bases removed from V and 0 bases from J, the gap between germline ends came to 12 bases. Per germline, CDR1 MGHRA and CDR2 YSYEKL. The CDR3 runs to 16 residues. Subjects aged 18 to 65 presented with newly diagnosed hyperthyroidism of less than 2 months' duration. Clinical symptoms, serum thyroxine, TRAb, thyroid ultrasound and orbital computed tomography informed diagnoses. Researchers took RNA transcripts and amplified the TCR beta CDR3 regions from them. During a first-round RT-PCR of the TCR CDR3, the HTBI primer set was used. TCRdb fed the multiplex PCR reads into MiXCR, producing one record per CDR3 protein. The table records 700,000 or so distinct CDR3 sequences, less than 20% of them present only once.

The specimen sequenced was blood. This rearrangement joins TRBV4-1 to TRBJ2-7, with D tentatively TRBD1 (6 bases). The receptor's source is a man between 18 and 29 years old with Graves' hyperthyroidism. The CDR3 region is CASSQEGAGSSYEQYF. The CDR3 bases are TGCGCCAGCAGCCAAGAGGGGGCCGGAAGCTCCTACGAGCAGTACTTC.